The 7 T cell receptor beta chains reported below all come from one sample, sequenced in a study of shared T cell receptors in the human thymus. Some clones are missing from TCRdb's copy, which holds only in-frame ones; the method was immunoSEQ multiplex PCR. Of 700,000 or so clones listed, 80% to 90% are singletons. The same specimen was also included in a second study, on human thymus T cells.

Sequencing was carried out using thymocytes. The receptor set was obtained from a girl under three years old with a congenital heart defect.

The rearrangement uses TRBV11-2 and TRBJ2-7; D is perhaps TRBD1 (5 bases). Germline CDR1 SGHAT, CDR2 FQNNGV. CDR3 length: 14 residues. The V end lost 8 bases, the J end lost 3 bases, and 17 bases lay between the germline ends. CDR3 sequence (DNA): TGTGCCAGCGGATTTATACCTCAGGGCTACGAGCAGTACTTC. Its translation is CASGFIPQGYEQYF.

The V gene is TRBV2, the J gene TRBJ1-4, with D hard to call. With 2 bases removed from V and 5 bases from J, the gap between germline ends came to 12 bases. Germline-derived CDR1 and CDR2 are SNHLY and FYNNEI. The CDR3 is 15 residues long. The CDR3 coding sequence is TGTGCCAGCAGTGAAAACTCGCAAACCAATGAAAAACTGTTTTTT. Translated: CASSENSQTNEKLFF.

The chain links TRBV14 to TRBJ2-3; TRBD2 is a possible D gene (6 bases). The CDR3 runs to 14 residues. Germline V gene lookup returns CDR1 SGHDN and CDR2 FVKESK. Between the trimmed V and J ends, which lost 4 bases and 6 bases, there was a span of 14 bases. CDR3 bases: TGTGCCAGCAGCCCCGGTGGCGGGGAGGATACGCAGTATTTT. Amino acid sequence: CASSPGGGEDTQYF.

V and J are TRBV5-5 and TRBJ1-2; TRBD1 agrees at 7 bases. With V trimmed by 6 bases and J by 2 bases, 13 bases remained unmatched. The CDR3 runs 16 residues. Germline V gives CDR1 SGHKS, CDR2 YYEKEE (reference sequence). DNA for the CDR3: TGTGCCAGCATCCCGGGACAGTTAATGGGGAACTATGGCTACACCTTC. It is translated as CASIPGQLMGNYGYTF.

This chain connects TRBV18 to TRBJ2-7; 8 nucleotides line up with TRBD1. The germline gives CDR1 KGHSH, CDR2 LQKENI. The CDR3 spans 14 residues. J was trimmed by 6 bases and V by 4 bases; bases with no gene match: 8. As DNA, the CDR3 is TGTGCCAGCTCACACTCGTCTCAGGGGGCCGAGCAGTACTTC. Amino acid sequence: CASSHSSQGAEQYF.

The CDR3 region is CASSPLLTSGGTDTQYF. The CDR3 DNA reads as TGTGCCAGCAGTCCCCTCCTGACTAGCGGGGGCACAGATACGCAGTATTTT. The rearrangement uses TRBV27 and TRBJ2-3, with TRBD2 matching over 11 bases. This CDR3 contains 17 residues. CDR1 is MNHEY and CDR2 is SMNVEV in the germline V gene (reference sequence). The V segment lost 5 bases and the J segment 1 base; nucleotides outside the gene matches: 8.

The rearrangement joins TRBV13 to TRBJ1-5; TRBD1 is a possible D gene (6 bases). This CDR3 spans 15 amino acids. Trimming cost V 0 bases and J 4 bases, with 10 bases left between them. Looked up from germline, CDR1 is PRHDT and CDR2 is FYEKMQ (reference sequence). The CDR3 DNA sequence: TGTGCCAGCAGCTTAGGACAGGGTCCTAATCAGCCCCAGCATTTT. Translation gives CASSLGQGPNQPQHF.